The text below deals with one T cell receptor beta chain. Its specificity is not known. The data derive from a study of cytomegalovirus exposure and HLA in healthy donors. Overall study results and limits: In an earlier analysis, most TCR beta V segments were productive about 87% or about 30% of the time. Many donors shared some public TCRs, even though most TCR sequences were rare. In a later analysis, approximately 15,000 TCR beta sequences were associated with HLA alleles at 0.05 false discovery rate. Later work found that TCR association rates differed between HLA loci; DRB1 had the most and HLA-C the fewest.

CDR3 size: 17 residues. V was clipped by 6 bases and J by 0 bases, with 18 bases between them. CDR1 and CDR2 (germline): SGHVS, FQNEAQ. The study ran its PCR with 60 Vbeta and 13 Jbeta primers. This table comes from immunoSEQ multiplex PCR, and its TCRdb copy is limited to in-frame clones, with some not included. The table has fewer than 150,000 clones, about 16% seen once; the top ten hold about 1.9%. The TCR sequence derives from a woman aged 18-29 years in good health and CMV-seronegative. The sequencing sample was made of PBMCs. The gene calls are TRBV7-8 and TRBJ1-3, with D perhaps TRBD1 (5 bases). DNA of the CDR3: TGTGCCAGCAGTTCGAGAAGGGGCTTTCCCTCTGGAAACACCATATATTTT. Translating gives CASSSRRGFPSGNTIYF. Full variable domain (rest looked up from reference TRBV7-8 and TRBJ1-3): GAGVSQSPRYKVAKRGQDVALRCDPISGHVSLFWYQQALGQGPEFLTYFQNEAQLDKSGLPSDRFFAERPEGSVSTLKIQRTQQEDSAVYLCASSSRRGFPSGNTIYFGEGSWLTVV.